The 32 T cell receptor beta chains below all came from one sample that was sequenced in a study of blood T cell repertoires in COVID-19. Assay used: immunoSEQ multiplex PCR; TCRdb lists only in-frame clones, some missing. The sample contains under 95,000 clones, approximately 85% of which appear only once. Sequencing was performed on peripheral blood. These receptors were taken from a woman older than 75 with COVID-19, enrolled during active disease.

The chain recombines TRBV9 with TRBJ2-5; the D gene is possibly TRBD1 (7 bases). This CDR3 is 14 amino acids long. CDR1 is SGDLS, CDR2 YYNGEE, per germline. Trimming stripped 3 bases from V and 4 bases from J, with 13 bases between. CDR3 sequence (DNA): TGTGCCAGCAGCGCCCCAGGGGGGCGAGAGACCCAGTACTTC. Translating it yields CASSAPGGRETQYF.

This clone was picked up one time. The rearrangement links TRBV19 to TRBJ2-2; 10 bases align to TRBD1. CDR1 and CDR2 from the germline V gene are LNHDA and SQIVND (reference sequence). Trimming took 5 bases from V and 4 from J; bases not matched to a gene: 10. CDR3 length equals 17 residues. CDR3 bases: TGTGCCAGTAGTTCACCGTTTGGACAGGGGGGCACCGGGGAGCTGTTTTTT. This translates into CASSSPFGQGGTGELFF.

The rearrangement uses TRBV11-2 and TRBJ1-1, with TRBD1 matching 7 bases. The CDR3 has 10 residues. The ends lost 10 bases at V and 9 bases at J; junction bases unmatched: 5. Germline V gene lookup returns CDR1 SGHAT and CDR2 FQNNGV. CDR3 protein: CAIQTGKAFF. CDR3 nucleotides: TGTGCCATACAGACAGGGAAAGCTTTCTTT. Full variable domain (missing parts from reference TRBV11-2 and TRBJ1-1): EAGVAQSPRYKIIEKRQSVAFWCNPISGHATLYWYQQILGQGPKLLIQFQNNGVVDDSQLPKDRFSAERLKGVDSTLKIQPAKLEDSAVYLCAIQTGKAFFGQGTRLTVV.

The CDR3 region has the DNA TGTGCCAGCAGCTTAGGGCTAGCGGGAGGAATATACGAGCAGTACTTC. As protein: CASSLGLAGGIYEQYF. V is TRBV11-2 and J is TRBJ2-7; 11 positions match TRBD2. J was trimmed by 4 bases and V by 1 base; bases with no gene match: 6. The CDR3 extends over 16 amino acids. Germline V CDR1 and CDR2: SGHAT, FQNNGV.

V gene TRBV5-1 combines with J gene TRBJ1-1; D uncertain. Germline CDR1 is SGHRS and CDR2 is YFSETQ. The V gene lost 0 bases and the J gene lost 11 bases, with 17 bases spanning the gap. This CDR3 comprises 14 residues. This CDR3 is CASSLAPPTKLAFF. The CDR3 DNA is TGCGCCAGCAGCTTGGCGCCACCAACTAAACTTGCTTTCTTT.

V is TRBV18 and J is TRBJ1-2; possible D gene TRBD1, 6 bases. Looked up from germline, CDR1 is KGHSH and CDR2 is LQKENI. V lost 0 bases and J lost 8, with 16 bases in between. This CDR3 has 15 residues. CDR3: CASSPPYVQGRGYTF. In DNA form, the CDR3 reads TGTGCCAGCTCACCACCTTATGTACAGGGACGAGGCTACACCTTC.

The rearrangement uses TRBV2 and TRBJ1-1; 10 bases agree with TRBD1. The CDR3 is 13 amino acids. Germline V gene data show CDR1 as SNHLY and CDR2 as FYNNEI. V lost 6 bases, J lost 7 bases, and 5 bases stayed unmatched. CDR3 loop: CASRGDRGGEAFF. CDR3 in DNA: TGTGCCAGCAGAGGGGACAGGGGCGGTGAAGCTTTCTTT.

This clone was counted between two and nine times. The rearrangement joins TRBV20-1 to TRBJ1-1; perhaps TRBD1 as D (5 bases). In germline, CDR1 is DFQATT, CDR2 SNEGSKA (reference sequence). The CDR3 totals 10 residues. V lost 7 bases and J lost 8, with 11 bases in between. CDR3 sequence: CSVKGIEAFF. CDR3 in DNA: TGCAGTGTTAAGGGGATCGAAGCTTTCTTT.

The chain joins TRBV21-1 to TRBJ1-3; the tabulated D call, TRBD1, remains unverified against the DNA. TRBV21-1 is reported as a pseudogene. This CDR3 has 17 amino acids. CDR3 coding DNA: TGTGCCAGCAGCAAAGGAAGGAAGGGGAACGCTGGAAACACCATATATTTT. It is translated as CASSKGRKGNAGNTIYF.

This sequence joins TRBV7-3 and TRBJ2-7; no clear D. The germline V gene has CDR1 SGHTA and CDR2 FQGTGA. The CDR3 runs 15 residues. Trimming shortened V by 5 bases and J by 3 bases, and 17 bases separated the two germline ends. The CDR3, as DNA: TGTGCCAGCAGCACCCCGACTGGAACTAACTACGAGCAGTACTTC. It encodes CASSTPTGTNYEQYF.

In this sample, this clone turned up a few times. In DNA, the CDR3 is TGTGCCAGCAGTGAGGCCTCAGGGGGGCTAGGCTATGGCTACACCTTC. Amino acids: CASSEASGGLGYGYTF. The chain has TRBV2 and TRBJ1-2; TRBD1 matches 7 bases. The length of the CDR3 is 16 residues. Germline lookup yields CDR1 SNHLY and CDR2 FYNNEI. The ends lost 3 bases at V and 4 bases at J; junction bases unmatched: 11.

The rearrangement links TRBV7-9 to TRBJ1-6, with a possible D match to TRBD1 (6 bases). Germline V lookup: CDR1 SEHNR, CDR2 FQNEAQ (reference sequence). Between the trimmed V and J ends, which lost 5 bases and 7 bases, there was a span of 12 bases. The CDR3 is 14 amino acids. CDR3: CASSPQDSNSPLHF. CDR3 bases: TGTGCCAGCAGCCCCCAGGACAGCAATTCACCCCTCCACTTT.

The V call is TRBV28, the J call TRBJ2-5, with TRBD1 as a possible D gene (5 bases). V was cut by 3 bases and J by 0 bases, with 8 bases left in between. There are 14 residues in the CDR3. Germline assignment: CDR1 MDHEN and CDR2 SYDVKM. The CDR3 DNA sequence: TGTGCCAGCAGTTTGACAGCTTACCAAGAGACCCAGTACTTC. It yields the protein CASSLTAYQETQYF.

The V and J genes are TRBV30 and TRBJ2-7, with 9 positions matching TRBD1. This CDR3 has 14 amino acids. Losses at the gene ends were 4 bases for V and 5 bases for J; bases not matched to a gene: 9. Looked up from germline, CDR1 is GTSNPN and CDR2 is SVGIG (reference sequence). For the CDR3, the DNA is TGTGCCTGGAATCGGGGGACAGGGACCCACGAGCAGTACTTC. Its translation is CAWNRGTGTHEQYF.

The genes are TRBV29-1 and TRBJ2-1, with 11 positions matching TRBD1. V was pared by 4 bases and J by 5 bases, with 4 bases of the junction left unmatched. Germline V CDR1 and CDR2: SQVTM, ANQGSEA. CDR3 length: 14 residues. In nucleotides, the CDR3 is TGCAGCGTTGGGACAGGGGGCATCAACAATGAGCAGTTCTTC. Translation gives CSVGTGGINNEQFF.

The V gene is TRBV4-2, the J gene TRBJ2-5, with 7 nucleotides matching TRBD2. CDR3 length: 16 amino acids. Germline CDR1 and CDR2: LGHNA and YNFKEQ. The J segment lost 5 bases and the V segment lost 0 bases, leaving 9 bases of the junction unmatched. CDR3 DNA: TGTGCCAGCAGCCAAGACTTCGCGGGAGTGTCTGAGACCCAGTACTTC. This gives the protein CASSQDFAGVSETQYF.

The CDR3 DNA is TGTGCCAGCAGCCCACTAGCGGGAGTAACCTACGAGCAGTACTTC. Translating it yields CASSPLAGVTYEQYF. The V and J genes are TRBV3-1 (or the pseudogene TRBV3-2) and TRBJ2-7; 11 bases align to TRBD2. Germline loops: CDR1 LGHDT, CDR2 YNNKEL (reference sequence). There are 15 residues in the CDR3. Trimming cost V 4 bases and J 2 bases; bases outside gene matches: 4.

The chain combines TRBV27 with TRBJ1-1, with a tentative D call TRBD1 (6 bases). Germline V gene lookup returns CDR1 MNHEY and CDR2 SMNVEV (reference sequence). The CDR3 runs to 12 residues. Trimming removed 11 bases at V and 4 bases at J, with 14 bases between. CDR3 DNA sequence: TGTGCCCCGCCGGGGGGGCTCACTGAAGCTTTCTTT. Its translation is CAPPGGLTEAFF.

The chain uses TRBV27 and TRBJ1-5; maybe TRBD1 (6 bases). The V gene lost 6 bases and the J gene lost 4 bases, with 16 bases spanning the gap. This CDR3 is built from 15 residues. The germline CDR1 and CDR2 sequences are MNHEY and SMNVEV (reference sequence). The CDR3 DNA reads TGTGCCAGCAGGACGGGGGGAGGGGGGAATCAGCCCCAGCATTTT. This gives the protein CASRTGGGGNQPQHF.

The V call is TRBV4-1, the J call TRBJ2-3; 7 nucleotides agree with TRBD1. Germline lookup yields CDR1 MGHRA and CDR2 YSYEKL. CDR3 length: 16 amino acids. The V gene end was trimmed by 1 base and the J gene end by 5 bases; junction bases not matched to a gene: 9. This CDR3 reads CASSQAQGLGIDTQYF. The CDR3 region has the DNA TGCGCCAGCAGCCAAGCACAGGGGCTAGGTATAGATACGCAGTATTTT.

The chain couples TRBV24-1 to TRBJ1-5; D might be TRBD1 (6 bases). The V end was cut by 2 bases, the J end by 0 bases, with 10 bases between. Germline values: CDR1 KGHDR, CDR2 SFDVKD. This CDR3 region has 16 residues. In nucleotides, the CDR3 is TGTGCCACCAGTGATTGGGACACCTGTAGCAATCAGCCCCAGCATTTT. Its translation is CATSDWDTCSNQPQHF.

The V and J genes are TRBV27 and TRBJ1-2; the match to TRBD1 covers 11 bases. The CDR3 loop spans 18 amino acids. The ends lost 1 base at V and 13 bases at J; junction bases unmatched: 20. Germline CDR1 is MNHEY and CDR2 is SMNVEV (reference sequence). CDR3 in amino acids: CASSLFPGIRPGQGVGTF. The CDR3 DNA reads as TGTGCCAGCAGTTTATTTCCTGGGATCCGTCCGGGACAGGGGGTGGGCACCTTC.

The J gene is TRBJ2-5, the V gene TRBV7-3, with no clear D. Germline-derived CDR1 and CDR2 are SGHTA and FQGTGA. Trimming cost V 1 base and J 1 base, with 10 bases left between them. This CDR3 is 15 amino acids long. The DNA of the CDR3 is TGTGCCAGCAGCTTAAGCCTGACAAGCCAAGAGACCCAGTACTTC. Translation: CASSLSLTSQETQYF.

The rearrangement joins TRBV29-1 to TRBJ2-3; 14 bases match TRBD2. The trim removed 4 bases at V and 4 bases at J, leaving 4 bases unmatched. Germline V gene sequence: CDR1 SQVTM, CDR2 ANQGSEA. This CDR3 spans 15 amino acids. The CDR3 reads CSVAGLAGGSDTQYF. The CDR3 DNA sequence: TGCAGCGTTGCAGGACTAGCGGGAGGATCAGATACGCAGTATTTT.

The rearrangement uses TRBV5-6 and TRBJ1-1; D gene uncertain. V was pared by 0 bases and J by 0 bases, with 3 bases between. CDR1 and CDR2 (germline): SGHDT, YYEEEE. The CDR3 runs 13 residues. The CDR3 sequence is CASSLDLNTEAFF. For the CDR3, the DNA is TGTGCCAGCAGCTTGGACTTGAACACTGAAGCTTTCTTT.

The chain links TRBV5-1 to TRBJ2-7; 12 nucleotides agree with TRBD1. Germline V gene lookup returns CDR1 SGHRS and CDR2 YFSETQ. Unmatched junction bases numbered 7, after V lost 3 bases and J lost 6 bases. The CDR3 has 15 amino acids. The CDR3 region is CASSSPGTGGVEQYF. CDR3 in DNA: TGCGCCAGCAGCTCACCCGGGACAGGGGGCGTCGAGCAGTACTTC.

The chain employs TRBV11-1 and TRBJ2-1; 7 bases agree with TRBD1. The CDR3 is 16 amino acids. Germline V gene data show CDR1 as SGHAT and CDR2 as FQDESV (reference sequence). J lost 0 bases, V lost 3 bases, and 5 bases had no gene match. CDR3 nucleotides: TGTGCCAGCAGCTTTTTCCGGGACAGCTCCTACAATGAGCAGTTCTTC. The encoded protein is CASSFFRDSSYNEQFF. Full variable domain (remainder filled in from reference TRBV11-1 and TRBJ2-1): EAEVAQSPRYKITEKSQAVAFWCDPISGHATLYWYRQILGQGPELLVQFQDESVVDDSQLPKDRFSAERLKGVDSTLKIQPAELGDSAMYLCASSFFRDSSYNEQFFGPGTRLTVL.

CDR3 DNA: TGTGCCAGCAGCCTACCCCCTCTAGCGGGAGATTACCAAGAGACCCAGTACTTC. It codes for CASSLPPLAGDYQETQYF. The J gene is TRBJ2-5, the V gene TRBV11-3; 10 bases are shared with TRBD2. The V and J ends lost 5 bases and 0 bases, in that order; junction bases with no gene match: 12. The CDR3 has 18 residues. CDR1 SGHNT and CDR2 YENEEA come from the germline V gene.

This clone was found once. The chain uses TRBV12-5 and TRBJ2-7; the match to TRBD1 covers 10 bases. This CDR3 contains 15 residues. Germline V CDR1 and CDR2: LGHNT, FRNRAP. V dropped 7 bases and J dropped 3; count of bases not matched to a gene: 9. This CDR3 reads CASAPRTGGIYEQYF. The CDR3 coding sequence is TGTGCTAGTGCCCCTAGGACAGGGGGTATCTACGAGCAGTACTTC.

This chain joins TRBV10-2 and TRBJ1-4; D remains unclear. V was trimmed by 6 bases and J by 8 bases, leaving 13 bases between them. This CDR3 is built from 13 residues. The germline gives CDR1 WSHSY, CDR2 SAAADI. In DNA, the CDR3 is TGCGCCAGCAGACGGGAGTTCTTAGAAAAACTGTTTTTT. Translating gives CASRREFLEKLFF.

V usage is TRBV18 and J usage is TRBJ2-5, with D uncertain. CDR3 length: 15 residues. The V gene's germline CDR1 is KGHSH and CDR2 LQKENI. V lost 2 bases to trimming and J lost 5 bases, with 15 bases between them. The CDR3 region has the DNA TGTGCCAGCTCACCAATCTCGGGTACACGGGAGACCCAGTACTTC. Translated, it gives CASSPISGTRETQYF.

The chain links TRBV2 to TRBJ1-1; D perhaps matches TRBD1 (6 bases). V dropped 6 bases and J dropped 3 bases, with 11 bases sitting between them. The CDR3 is 13 amino acids. CDR1 is SNHLY, CDR2 FYNNEI, per germline. CDR3 sequence: CASSGGQYTEAFF. The CDR3 nucleotides read TGTGCCAGCAGCGGCGGACAGTACACTGAAGCTTTCTTT.